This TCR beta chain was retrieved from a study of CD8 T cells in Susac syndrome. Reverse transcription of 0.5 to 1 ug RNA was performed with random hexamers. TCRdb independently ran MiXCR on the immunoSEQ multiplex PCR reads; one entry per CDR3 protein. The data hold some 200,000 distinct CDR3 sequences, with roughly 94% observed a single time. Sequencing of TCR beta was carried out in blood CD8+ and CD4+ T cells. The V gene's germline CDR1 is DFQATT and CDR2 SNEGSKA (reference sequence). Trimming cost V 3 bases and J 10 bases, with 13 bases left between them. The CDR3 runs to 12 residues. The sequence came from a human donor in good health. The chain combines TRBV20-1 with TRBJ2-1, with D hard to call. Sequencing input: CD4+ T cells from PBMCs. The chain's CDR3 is CSASLDLREQFF. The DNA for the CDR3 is TGCAGTGCTAGTCTCGATTTGAGGGAGCAGTTCTTC.